These 9 T cell receptor beta chains were sequenced from one sample in a study of OX40 agonist ivuxolimab in advanced cancers. The table came from immunoSEQ multiplex PCR; TCRdb's copy has only in-frame clones and leaves some out. The sample yields more than 85,000 clones, roughly 89% seen once. This sample comprised CD4+ or CD8+ T cells sorted from blood, obtained in a trial of the OX40 agonist ivuxolimab. The receptors were gathered from an adult with an advanced solid tumor such as melanoma, head and neck, liver or kidney cancer.

The V gene is TRBV28, the J gene TRBJ1-1; D is unclear. This CDR3 has 16 amino acids. V was cut by 3 bases and J by 1 base, with 15 bases left in between. The germline V gene has CDR1 MDHEN and CDR2 SYDVKM. CDR3 DNA sequence: TGTGCCAGCAGTTTTTCCCCCGCCGACTCGAACACTGAAGCTTTCTTT. Protein: CASSFSPADSNTEAFF.

The chain carries TRBV6-6 and TRBJ1-4; D uncertain. Germline loops: CDR1 MNHNY, CDR2 SVGAGI (reference sequence). The CDR3 spans 14 residues. With 6 bases removed from V and 0 bases from J, the gap between germline ends came to 8 bases. In nucleotides, the CDR3 is TGTGCCAGCAGCCCCGGCGCAACTAATGAAAAACTGTTTTTT. This gives the protein CASSPGATNEKLFF.

This chain joins TRBV7-8 and TRBJ1-5, with 7 bases matching TRBD1. Trimming took 4 bases from V and 4 from J; bases not matched to a gene: 1. CDR1 is SGHVS, CDR2 FQNEAQ, per germline. This CDR3 is built from 13 residues. The CDR3 sequence is CASSSDRNQPQHF. CDR3 in DNA: TGTGCCAGCAGCTCGGACAGGAATCAGCCCCAGCATTTT.

This CDR3 reads CASSEPGLQNQPQHF. The DNA for the CDR3 is TGTGCCAGCAGTGAACCGGGACTGCAGAATCAGCCCCAGCATTTT. J is TRBJ1-5 and V is TRBV6-1; weak D call: TRBD1 (5 bases). Trimming shortened V by 2 bases and J by 4 bases, and 12 bases separated the two germline ends. The CDR3 covers 15 residues. Germline lookup yields CDR1 MNHNS and CDR2 SASEGT.

This clone occurred once. The chain employs TRBV18 and TRBJ1-2; D is unclear. The length of the CDR3 is 12 residues. In germline, CDR1 is KGHSH, CDR2 LQKENI. With 3 bases removed from V and 4 bases from J, the gap between germline ends came to 6 bases. CDR3 coding DNA: TGTGCCAGCTCACCGAGTAGCTATGGCTACACCTTC. It codes for CASSPSSYGYTF.

V usage is TRBV4-1 and J usage is TRBJ1-3; D not certain. The CDR3 is 13 residues long. Germline CDR1 is MGHRA and CDR2 is YSYEKL. Trimming removed 3 bases from V and 3 bases from J, with 6 bases in between. Written as DNA, the CDR3 is TGCGCCAGCAGCCAGCAAAGTGGAAACACCATATATTTT. It codes for CASSQQSGNTIYF.

The gene calls are TRBV7-2 and TRBJ2-2; D assignment may be TRBD1 or TRBD2 (5 bases each). The V gene's germline CDR1 is SGHTA and CDR2 FQGNSA. The CDR3 extends over 13 amino acids. Deletions cut 5 bases from V and 4 bases from J, with 8 bases between. CDR3 sequence (DNA): TGTGCCAGCAGCCCGGGGCCCACCGGGGAGCTGTTTTTT. It is translated as CASSPGPTGELFF.

This chain links TRBV18 with TRBJ2-3; D remains ambiguous. V was shortened by 3 bases and J by 2 bases, with 15 bases between the two germline ends. Per the germline V gene, CDR1 is KGHSH and CDR2 is LQKENI. This CDR3 is built from 16 residues. CDR3 bases: TGTGCCAGCTCACCGTCTAACCTAGGTGCCACAGATACGCAGTATTTT. Its protein is CASSPSNLGATDTQYF.

This chain connects TRBV5-5 to TRBJ1-5; D remains unclear. There are 16 residues in the CDR3. CDR1 SGHKS and CDR2 YYEKEE come from the germline V gene (reference sequence). The V and J ends lost 0 bases and 2 bases respectively, with 12 bases between them. CDR3 amino acids: CASSLAGERGNQPQHF. The CDR3 DNA is TGTGCCAGCAGCTTGGCAGGCGAGCGAGGCAATCAGCCCCAGCATTTT. Full variable domain (outside the CDR3, taken from reference TRBV5-5 and TRBJ1-5): DAGVTQSPTHLIKTRGQQVTLRCSPISGHKSVSWYQQVLGQGPQFIFQYYEKEERGRGNFPDRFSARQFPNYSSELNVNALLLGDSALYLCASSLAGERGNQPQHFGDGTRLSIL.